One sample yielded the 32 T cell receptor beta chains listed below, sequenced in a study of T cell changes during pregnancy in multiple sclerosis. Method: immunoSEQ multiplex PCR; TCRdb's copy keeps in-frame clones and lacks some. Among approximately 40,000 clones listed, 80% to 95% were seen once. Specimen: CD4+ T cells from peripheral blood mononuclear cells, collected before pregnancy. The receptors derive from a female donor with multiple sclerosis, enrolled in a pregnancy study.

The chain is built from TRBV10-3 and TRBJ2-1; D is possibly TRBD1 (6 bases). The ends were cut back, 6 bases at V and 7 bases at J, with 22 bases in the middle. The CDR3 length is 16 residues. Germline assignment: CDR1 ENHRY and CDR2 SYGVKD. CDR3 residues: CAISPFDGGVVNEQFF. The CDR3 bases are TGTGCCATCAGCCCGTTTGATGGGGGCGTGGTGAATGAGCAGTTCTTC.

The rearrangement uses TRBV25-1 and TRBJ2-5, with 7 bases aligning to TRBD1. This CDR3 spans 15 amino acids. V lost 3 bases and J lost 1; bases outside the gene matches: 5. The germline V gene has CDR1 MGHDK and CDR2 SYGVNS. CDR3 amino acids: CASSEQGDPQETQYF. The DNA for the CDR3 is TGTGCCAGCAGTGAGCAGGGGGATCCCCAAGAGACCCAGTACTTC.

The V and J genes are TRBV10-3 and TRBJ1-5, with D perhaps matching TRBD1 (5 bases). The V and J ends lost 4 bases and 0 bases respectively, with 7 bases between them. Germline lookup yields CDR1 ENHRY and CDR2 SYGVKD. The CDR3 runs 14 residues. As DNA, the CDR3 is TGTGCCATCAGTGCAGGGCTTAGCAATCAGCCCCAGCATTTT. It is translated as CAISAGLSNQPQHF.

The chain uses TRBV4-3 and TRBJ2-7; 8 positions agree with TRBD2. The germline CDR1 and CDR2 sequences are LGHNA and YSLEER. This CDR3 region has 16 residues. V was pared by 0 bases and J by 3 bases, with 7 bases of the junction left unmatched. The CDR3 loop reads CASSQDLTGGHYEQYF. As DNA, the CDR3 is TGCGCCAGCAGCCAAGATCTGACGGGGGGGCACTACGAGCAGTACTTC.

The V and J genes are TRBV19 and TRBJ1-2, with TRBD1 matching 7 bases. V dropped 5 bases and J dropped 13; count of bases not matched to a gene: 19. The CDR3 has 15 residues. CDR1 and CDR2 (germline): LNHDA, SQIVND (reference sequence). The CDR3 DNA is TGTGCCAGTAGTCCCAATCCGGACAGGATCTTTACAGGCACCTTC. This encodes CASSPNPDRIFTGTF.

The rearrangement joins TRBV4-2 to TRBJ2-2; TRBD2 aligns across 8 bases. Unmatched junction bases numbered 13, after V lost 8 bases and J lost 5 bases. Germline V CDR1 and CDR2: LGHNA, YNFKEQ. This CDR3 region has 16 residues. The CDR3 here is CASGPISGSETGELFF. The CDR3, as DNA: TGTGCCAGCGGTCCTATAAGCGGGAGTGAGACCGGGGAGCTGTTTTTT.

The CDR3: CASSPGEGGTTNEKLFF. The CDR3 DNA is TGTGCCAGCAGCCCTGGGGAGGGTGGGACCACGAATGAAAAACTGTTTTTT. The rearrangement links TRBV4-2 to TRBJ1-4; TRBD1 is a possible D gene (5 bases). The length of the CDR3 is 17 residues. Looked up from germline, CDR1 is LGHNA and CDR2 is YNFKEQ. V was shortened by 4 bases and J by 5 bases, with 20 bases between the two germline ends.

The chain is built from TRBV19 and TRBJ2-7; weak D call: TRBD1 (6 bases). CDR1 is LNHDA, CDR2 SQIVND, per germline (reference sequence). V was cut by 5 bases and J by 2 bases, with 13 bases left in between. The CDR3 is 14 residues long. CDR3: CASSQGHGTYEQYF. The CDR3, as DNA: TGTGCCAGTAGTCAGGGACACGGGACCTACGAGCAGTACTTC.

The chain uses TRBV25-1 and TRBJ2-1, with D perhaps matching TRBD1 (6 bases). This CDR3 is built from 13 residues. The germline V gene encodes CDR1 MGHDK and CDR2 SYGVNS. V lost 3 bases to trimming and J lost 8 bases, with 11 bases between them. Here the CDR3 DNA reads TGTGCCAGCAGTGACCCAAACAGGGATGAGCAGTTCTTC. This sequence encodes CASSDPNRDEQFF.

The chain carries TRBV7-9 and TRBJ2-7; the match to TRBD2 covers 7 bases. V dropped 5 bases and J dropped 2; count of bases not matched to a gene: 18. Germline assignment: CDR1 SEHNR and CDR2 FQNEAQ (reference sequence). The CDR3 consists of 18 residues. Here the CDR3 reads CASSTWGVRGGRTYEQYF. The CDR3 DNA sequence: TGTGCCAGCAGCACCTGGGGAGTTCGCGGGGGTCGGACCTACGAGCAGTACTTC. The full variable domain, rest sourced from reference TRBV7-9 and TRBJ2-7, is DTGVSQNPRHKITKRGQNVTFRCDPISEHNRLYWYRQTLGQGPEFLTYFQNEAQLEKSRLLSDRFSAERPKGSFSTLEIQRTEQGDSAMYLCASSTWGVRGGRTYEQYFGPGTRLTVT.

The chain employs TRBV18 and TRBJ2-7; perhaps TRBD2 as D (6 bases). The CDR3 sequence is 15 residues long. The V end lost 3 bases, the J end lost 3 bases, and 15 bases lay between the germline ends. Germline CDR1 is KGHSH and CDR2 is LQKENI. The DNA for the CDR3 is TGTGCCAGCTCACCCAAATCGGGGGAGAGCTACGAGCAGTACTTC. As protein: CASSPKSGESYEQYF.

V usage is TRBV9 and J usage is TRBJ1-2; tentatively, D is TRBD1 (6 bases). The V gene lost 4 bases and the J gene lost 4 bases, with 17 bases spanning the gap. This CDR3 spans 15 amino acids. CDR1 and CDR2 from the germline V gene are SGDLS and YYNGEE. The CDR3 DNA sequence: TGTGCCAGCAGCCCGTACGACAGGCCCCTCTATGGCTACACCTTC. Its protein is CASSPYDRPLYGYTF. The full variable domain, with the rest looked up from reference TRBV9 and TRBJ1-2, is DSGVTQTPKHLITATGQRVTLRCSPRSGDLSVYWYQQSLDQGLQFLIQYYNGEERAKGNILERFSAQQFPDLHSELNLSSLELGDSALYFCASSPYDRPLYGYTFGSGTRLTVV.

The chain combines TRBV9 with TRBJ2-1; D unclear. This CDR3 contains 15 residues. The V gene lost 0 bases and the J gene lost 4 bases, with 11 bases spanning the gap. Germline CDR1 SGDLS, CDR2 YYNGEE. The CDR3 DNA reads TGTGCCAGCAGCGTAGAGGAGACCGAGTACAATGAGCAGTTCTTC. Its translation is CASSVEETEYNEQFF.

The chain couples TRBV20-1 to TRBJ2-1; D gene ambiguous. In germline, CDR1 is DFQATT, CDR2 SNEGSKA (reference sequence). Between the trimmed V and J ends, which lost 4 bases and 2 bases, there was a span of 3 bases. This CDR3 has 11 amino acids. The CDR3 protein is CSATAYNEQFF. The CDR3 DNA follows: TGCAGTGCTACAGCCTACAATGAGCAGTTCTTC.

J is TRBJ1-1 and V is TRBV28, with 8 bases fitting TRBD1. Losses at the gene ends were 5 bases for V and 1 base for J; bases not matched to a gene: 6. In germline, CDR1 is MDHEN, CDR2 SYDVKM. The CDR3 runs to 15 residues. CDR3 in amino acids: CASSASRGRNTEAFF. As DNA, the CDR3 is TGTGCCAGCAGTGCTAGCAGGGGGCGGAACACTGAAGCTTTCTTT. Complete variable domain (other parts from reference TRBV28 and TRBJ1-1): DVKVTQSSRYLVKRTGEKVFLECVQDMDHENMFWYRQDPGLGLRLIYFSYDVKMKEKGDIPEGYSVSREKKERFSLILESASTNQTSMYLCASSASRGRNTEAFFGQGTRLTVV.

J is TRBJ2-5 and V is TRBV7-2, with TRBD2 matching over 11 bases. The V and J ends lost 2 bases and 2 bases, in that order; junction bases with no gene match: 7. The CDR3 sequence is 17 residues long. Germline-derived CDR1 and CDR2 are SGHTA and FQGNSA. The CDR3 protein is CASSLRTSGWRQETQYF. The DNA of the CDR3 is TGTGCCAGCAGCTTAAGGACTAGCGGGTGGCGTCAAGAGACCCAGTACTTC.

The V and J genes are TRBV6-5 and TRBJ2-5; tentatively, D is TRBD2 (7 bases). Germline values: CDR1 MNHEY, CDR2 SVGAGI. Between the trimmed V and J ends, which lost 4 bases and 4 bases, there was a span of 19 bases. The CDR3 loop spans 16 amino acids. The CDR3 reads CASSLGTGGPAETQYF. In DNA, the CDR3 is TGTGCCAGCAGTTTAGGGACCGGGGGGCCTGCAGAGACCCAGTACTTC.

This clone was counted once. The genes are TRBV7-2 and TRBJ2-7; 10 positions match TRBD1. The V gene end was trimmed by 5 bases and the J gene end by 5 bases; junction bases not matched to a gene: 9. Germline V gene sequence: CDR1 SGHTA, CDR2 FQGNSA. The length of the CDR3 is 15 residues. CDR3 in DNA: TGTGCCAGCAGCCACGACAGGGGGCGCGTCAACGAGCAGTACTTC. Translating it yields CASSHDRGRVNEQYF.

The CDR3 is CASSVAPSGGGTDTQYF. CDR3 bases: TGTGCCAGCAGCGTAGCCCCTAGCGGGGGGGGCACAGATACGCAGTATTTT. The chain employs TRBV9 and TRBJ2-3; 12 bases fit TRBD2. V was pared by 0 bases and J by 1 base, with 3 bases of the junction left unmatched. Germline-derived CDR1 and CDR2 are SGDLS and YYNGEE. This CDR3 has 17 residues.

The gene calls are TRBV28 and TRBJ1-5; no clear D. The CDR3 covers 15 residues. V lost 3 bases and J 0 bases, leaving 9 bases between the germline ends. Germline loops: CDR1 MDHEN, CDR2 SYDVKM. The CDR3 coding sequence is TGTGCCAGCAGTTTCCGGGGTAGTAGCAATCAGCCCCAGCATTTT. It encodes CASSFRGSSNQPQHF.

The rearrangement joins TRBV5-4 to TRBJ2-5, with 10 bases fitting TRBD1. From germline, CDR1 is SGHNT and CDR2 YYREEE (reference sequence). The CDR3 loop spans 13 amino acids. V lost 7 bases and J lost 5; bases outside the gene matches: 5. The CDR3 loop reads CASRGQGEETQYF. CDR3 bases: TGTGCCAGCCGAGGACAGGGGGAGGAGACCCAGTACTTC.

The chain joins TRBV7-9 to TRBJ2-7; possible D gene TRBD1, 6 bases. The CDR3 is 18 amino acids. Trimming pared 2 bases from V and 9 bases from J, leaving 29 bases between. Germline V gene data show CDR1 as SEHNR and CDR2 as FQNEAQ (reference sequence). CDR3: CASSLMRGTETGRLGQYF. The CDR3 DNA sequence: TGTGCCAGCAGCTTAATGAGGGGTACCGAGACAGGTCGATTGGGGCAGTACTTC.

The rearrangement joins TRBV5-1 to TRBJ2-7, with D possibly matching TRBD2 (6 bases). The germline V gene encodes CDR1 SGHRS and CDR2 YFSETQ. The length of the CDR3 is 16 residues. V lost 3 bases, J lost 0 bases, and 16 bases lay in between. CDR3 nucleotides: TGCGCCAGCAGCTGGATTGGGGGGTCAAGCTCCTACGAGCAGTACTTC. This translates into CASSWIGGSSSYEQYF. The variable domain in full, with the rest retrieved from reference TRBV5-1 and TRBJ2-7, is KAGVTQTPRYLIKTRGQQVTLSCSPISGHRSVSWYQQTPGQGLQFLFEYFSETQRNKGNFPGRFSGRQFSNSRSEMNVSTLELGDSALYLCASSWIGGSSSYEQYFGPGTRLTVT.

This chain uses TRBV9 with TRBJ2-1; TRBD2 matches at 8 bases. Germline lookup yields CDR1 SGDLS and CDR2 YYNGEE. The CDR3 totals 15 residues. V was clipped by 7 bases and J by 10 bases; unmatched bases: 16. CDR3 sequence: CASHPRLAGGREQFF. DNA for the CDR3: TGTGCCAGCCACCCCCGTTTGGCGGGAGGACGAGAGCAGTTCTTC.

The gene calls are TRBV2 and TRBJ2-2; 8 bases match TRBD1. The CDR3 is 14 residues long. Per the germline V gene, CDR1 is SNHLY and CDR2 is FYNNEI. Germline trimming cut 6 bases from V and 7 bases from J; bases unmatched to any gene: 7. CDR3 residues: CASRDRVGIGELFF. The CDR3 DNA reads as TGTGCCAGCAGGGACAGGGTCGGTATCGGGGAGCTGTTTTTT.

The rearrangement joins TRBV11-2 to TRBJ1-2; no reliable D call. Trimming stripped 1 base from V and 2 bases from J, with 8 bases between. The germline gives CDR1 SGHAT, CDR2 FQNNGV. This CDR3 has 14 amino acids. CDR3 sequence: CASSLGRGNYGYTF. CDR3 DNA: TGTGCCAGCAGCTTAGGTCGGGGAAACTATGGCTACACCTTC.

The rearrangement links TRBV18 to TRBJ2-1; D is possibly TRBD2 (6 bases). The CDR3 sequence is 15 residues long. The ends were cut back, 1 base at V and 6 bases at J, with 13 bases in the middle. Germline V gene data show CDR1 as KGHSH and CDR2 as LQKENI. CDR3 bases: TGTGCCAGCTCACCACTGGCTAGCGCCGGCAATGAGCAGTTCTTC. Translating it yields CASSPLASAGNEQFF. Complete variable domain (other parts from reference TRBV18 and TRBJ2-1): NAGVMQNPRHLVRRRGQEARLRCSPMKGHSHVYWYRQLPEEGLKFMVYLQKENIIDESGMPKERFSAEFPKEGPSILRIQQVVRGDSAAYFCASSPLASAGNEQFFGPGTRLTVL.

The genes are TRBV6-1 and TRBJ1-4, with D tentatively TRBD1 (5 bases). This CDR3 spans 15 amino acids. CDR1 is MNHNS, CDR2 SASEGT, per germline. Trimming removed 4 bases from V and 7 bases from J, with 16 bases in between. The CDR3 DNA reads TGTGCCAGCAGTGGGGGCCAGTGGGAGGGTGAAAAACTGTTTTTT. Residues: CASSGGQWEGEKLFF.

CDR3 DNA: TGTGCCAGCAGACCTCGGACTAGGCGGGGCTACGAGCAGTACTTC. Residues: CASRPRTRRGYEQYF. The V call is TRBV2, the J call TRBJ2-7, with 7 bases lining up with TRBD2. Germline lookup yields CDR1 SNHLY and CDR2 FYNNEI. J gave up 3 bases and V 6 bases, and 11 bases lay outside the gene matches. This CDR3 is built from 15 residues.

The CDR3 sequence: CASSLFRLGPELKFF. The CDR3 DNA is TGTGCCAGCAGCCTCTTCCGGCTAGGCCCAGAATTAAAGTTCTTC. The chain uses TRBV7-3 and TRBJ2-1; D unresolved. CDR3 length: 15 residues. V shed 5 bases and J shed 14 bases, with 25 bases lying between them. Germline CDR1 and CDR2: SGHTA and FQGTGA.

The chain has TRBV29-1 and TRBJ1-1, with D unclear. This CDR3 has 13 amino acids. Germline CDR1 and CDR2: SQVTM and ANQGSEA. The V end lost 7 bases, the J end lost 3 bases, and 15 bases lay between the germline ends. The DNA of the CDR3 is TGCAGCGCTGACTGGAGCCCGGACACTGAAGCTTTCTTT. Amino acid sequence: CSADWSPDTEAFF. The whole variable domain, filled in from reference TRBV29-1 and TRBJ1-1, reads SAVISQKPSRDICQRGTSLTIQCQVDSQVTMMFWYRQQPGQSLTLIATANQGSEATYESGFVIDKFPISRPNLTFSTLTVSNMSPEDSSIYLCSADWSPDTEAFFGQGTRLTVV.

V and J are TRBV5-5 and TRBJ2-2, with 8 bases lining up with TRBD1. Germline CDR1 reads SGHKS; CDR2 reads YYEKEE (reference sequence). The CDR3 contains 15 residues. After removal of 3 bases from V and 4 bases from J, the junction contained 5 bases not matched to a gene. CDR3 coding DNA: TGTGCCAGCAGCTATAGGACAGGGACCACCGGGGAGCTGTTTTTT. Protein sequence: CASSYRTGTTGELFF.